These T cell receptor beta chains were read from a single sample in a study of TIL therapy for anti-PD-1-resistant metastatic lung cancer. Method: immunoSEQ multiplex PCR; TCRdb's copy keeps in-frame clones and lacks some. The sample has under 35,000 clones, around two thirds seen once; the top ten hold 2.5% to 3%. Sequenced here: blood, sampled at baseline. The receptors stem from a woman aged 30 to 85 with non-small cell lung cancer. CDR3s include the opening cysteine and the closing phenylalanine or tryptophan. A D gene is named only where the DNA matches it firmly. Clone size is given for some rows only: seen once, a few or many times, or a class if the clone is expanded.

>TRBD1|TRBV29-1|-|TRBJ1-3
CSAQTGEGGNTIYF
TGCAGCGCTCAGACAGGGGAAGGCGGAAACACCATATATTTT
>-|TRBV30|-|TRBJ2-6
CAWSAGALSSGANVLTF
TGTGCCTGGAGCGCAGGGGCCCTTAGCTCTGGGGCCAACGTCCTGACTTTC
>TRBD2|TRBV11-2|-|TRBJ2-5
CASSLGSWGTSGRGETQYF
TGTGCCAGCAGCTTAGGATCGTGGGGGACTAGCGGGAGAGGAGAGACCCAGTACTTC
>-|TRBV19|-|TRBJ2-1
CASSAPTGTSYNEQFF
TGTGCCAGTAGTGCCCCGACAGGTACTTCCTACAATGAGCAGTTCTTC
>TRBD1|TRBV19|-|TRBJ2-6
CASTGQGFSGANVLTF
TGTGCCAGTACGGGACAGGGCTTCTCTGGGGCCAACGTCCTGACTTTC
>-|TRBV7-9|-|TRBJ2-1
CASSFWTSSYNEQFF
TGTGCCAGCAGCTTTTGGACGAGCTCCTACAATGAGCAGTTCTTC
>-|TRBV6-5|-|TRBJ1-2
CASSYSRIDGYTF
TGTGCCAGCAGTTACAGCAGGATTGATGGCTACACCTTC
>-|TRBV19|-|TRBJ2-2
CASGPGTLNTGELFF
TGTGCCAGTGGACCCGGGACCCTGAACACCGGGGAGCTGTTTTTT
>-|TRBV19|-|TRBJ1-3
CASHAGLRNTIYF
TGTGCCAGTCACGCCGGATTGAGGAACACCATATATTTT
>TRBD2|TRBV4-1|-|TRBJ2-5
CASSRLAGTQETQYF
TGCGCCAGCAGCCGCCTAGCGGGGACCCAAGAGACCCAGTACTTC
>-|TRBV30|-|TRBJ2-5
CAWSVGTLEGTQYF
TGTGCCTGGAGTGTTGGAACCCTCGAGGGGACCCAGTACTTC
>-|TRBV5-4|-|TRBJ2-5
CASSIQAREETQYF
TGTGCCAGCAGCATCCAAGCGAGGGAAGAGACCCAGTACTTC
>TRBD2|TRBV4-1|-|TRBJ2-7
CASSQDISGTSGVRGEQYF
TGCGCCAGCAGCCAAGACATTTCCGGGACTAGCGGGGTTAGGGGCGAGCAGTACTTC
>TRBD2|TRBV7-9|-|TRBJ2-1
CASGTSGMASEQFF
TGTGCCAGCGGTACTAGCGGGATGGCGTCTGAGCAGTTCTTC
>-|TRBV6-1|-|TRBJ2-7
CASSEVISYEQYF
TGTGCCAGCAGTGAAGTTATTTCCTACGAGCAGTACTTC
>TRBD2|TRBV7-6|-|TRBJ2-3
CASSLAGAYTDTQYF
TGTGCCAGCAGTTTAGCGGGAGCTTACACAGATACGCAGTATTTT
>TRBD2|TRBV5-8|-|TRBJ2-5
CASSLELAGTQETQYF
TGTGCCAGCAGCTTGGAGCTAGCGGGGACGCAAGAGACCCAGTACTTC
>-|TRBV7-2|-|TRBJ1-2
CASTPGVYYGYTF
TGTGCCAGCACCCCAGGGGTCTACTATGGCTACACCTTC
>TRBD2|TRBV28|-|TRBJ2-7
CASSLWGGGRAHNEQYF
TGTGCCAGCAGTTTATGGGGAGGAGGGAGGGCCCATAACGAGCAGTACTTC
>TRBD1|TRBV6-5|-|TRBJ2-4
CASSQPGQGNIQYF
TGTGCCAGCAGTCAACCGGGACAGGGGAACATTCAGTACTTC
>TRBD2|TRBV27|once|TRBJ2-1
CASRGWREGDNEQFF
TGTGCCAGCAGGGGTTGGAGGGAGGGCGACAATGAGCAGTTCTTC
>TRBD1|TRBV29-1|-|TRBJ1-4
CSVAQGVTNEKLFF
TGCAGCGTTGCGCAGGGGGTCACTAATGAAAAACTGTTTTTT
>-|TRBV19|-|TRBJ1-5
CASSIGLGVQPQHF
TGTGCCAGTAGTATAGGTTTAGGGGTACAGCCCCAGCATTTT
>TRBD1|TRBV14|-|TRBJ1-4
CASSQGTGYNEKLFF
TGTGCCAGCAGCCAAGGGACAGGGTACAATGAAAAACTGTTTTTT
>TRBD1|TRBV29-1|-|TRBJ2-1
CSVLRDRGTIEQFF
TGCAGCGTACTCCGGGACAGGGGGACTATTGAGCAGTTCTTC
>-|TRBV21-1|few|TRBJ1-4
CASSKIHPNEKLFF
TGTGCCAGCAGCAAGATTCATCCCAATGAAAAACTGTTTTTT
>-|TRBV19|-|TRBJ2-1
CATGISGSYNEQFF
TGTGCCACCGGAATATCGGGCTCCTACAATGAGCAGTTCTTC
>-|TRBV7-8|-|TRBJ2-7
CASSLLNSYEQYF
TGTGCCAGCAGCTTATTAAATTCCTACGAGCAGTACTTC
>-|TRBV6-4|few|TRBJ1-1
CASSNHHPGASCLAFF
TGTGCCAGCTCAAACCACCATCCAGGGGCTAGTTGTCTGGCTTTCTTT
>-|TRBV7-9|few|TRBJ2-7
CASSHRQASYEQYF
TGTGCCAGCAGCCACCGACAGGCGTCCTACGAGCAGTACTTC
>-|TRBV7-8|-|TRBJ1-3
CASSPGVGLANTIYF
TGTGCCAGCAGCCCAGGTGTGGGGCTCGCAAACACCATATATTTT
>-|TRBV7-9|-|TRBJ2-1
CASSLARDWDEQFF
TGTGCCAGCAGCTTAGCTAGGGACTGGGATGAGCAGTTCTTC
>-|TRBV7-9|-|TRBJ2-1
CASTRMPSDEQFF
TGTGCCAGCACCAGGATGCCCTCCGATGAGCAGTTCTTC
>-|TRBV5-1|-|TRBJ1-1
CASTLSQGPNTEAFF
TGCGCCAGCACGCTTTCGCAGGGGCCTAACACTGAAGCTTTCTTT
>TRBD1|TRBV18|few|TRBJ2-1
CASLPGQGYNEQFF
TGTGCCAGCCTTCCGGGACAGGGGTACAATGAGCAGTTCTTC
>-|TRBV10-1|-|TRBJ1-2
CASSEQAPILYGYTF
TGCGCCAGCAGTGAGCAGGCCCCCATCCTCTATGGCTACACCTTC
>-|TRBV4-1|-|TRBJ2-1
CASSQDQTRNEQFF
TGCGCCAGCAGCCAAGATCAAACGCGCAATGAGCAGTTCTTC
>-|TRBV30|-|TRBJ1-1
CAWRAANTEAFF
TGTGCCTGGAGGGCGGCGAACACTGAAGCTTTCTTT
>TRBD2|TRBV5-4|-|TRBJ2-5
CASSLVGVTSGKETQYF
TGTGCCAGCAGCTTGGTCGGTGTGACTAGCGGGAAAGAGACCCAGTACTTC
>TRBD1|TRBV5-1|-|TRBJ1-1
CASSTDGTVRDTEAFF
TGCGCCAGCAGCACGGACGGGACAGTTCGGGACACTGAAGCTTTCTTT
>-|TRBV6-6|-|TRBJ2-1
CASRVGRDKEQFF
TGTGCCAGCAGGGTAGGTCGGGACAAGGAGCAGTTCTTC
>TRBD1|TRBV25-1|-|TRBJ2-7
CASSEIRDRSYEQYF
TGTGCCAGCTCTGAGATCCGGGACAGATCCTACGAGCAGTACTTC
>-|TRBV7-2|-|TRBJ2-6
CASSLASTGANVLTF
TGTGCCAGCAGCTTAGCCTCAACTGGGGCCAACGTCCTGACTTTC
>-|TRBV7-2|-|TRBJ2-1
CASSLATPPSYNEQFF
TGTGCCAGCAGCTTAGCGACCCCCCCTAGCTACAATGAGCAGTTCTTC